This entry lists 32 T cell receptor beta chains sequenced from one sample in a study of beta chain features in type 1 diabetes listed by TCRdb under 2018. Library generation was performed with the immunoSEQ multiplex PCR assay. All of the isolated RNA was reverse transcribed with the High Capacity cDNA Reverse Transcription Kit, so expressed TCRB transcripts were sequenced. The clones in this table, taken by TCRdb from immuneACCESS, are in-frame only. Not every clone is retained; where verified, under half of the shortfall comes from an unresolved V gene, and the cause of the rest is unknown. Across this sample there are 430,000 or so clones, with roughly an eighth seen only once. In total, the top ten clones hold more than 0.045% of the sample. Sequenced input: naive CD4+ T cells from blood. Taken with the paper, the label for cell subset or site translates to: true naive CD4+ T cells. The receptors come from a woman aged 18-29 years in good health.

This clone was seen a few times. The chain recombines TRBV7-2 with TRBJ2-2; the D gene is possibly TRBD2 (5 bases). V lost 3 bases, J lost 5 bases, and 13 bases lay in between. The CDR3 extends over 15 amino acids. The germline V gene encodes CDR1 SGHTA and CDR2 FQGNSA. In nucleotides, the CDR3 is TGTGCCAGCAGCTTCGCTCCACGGGGAACCGGGGAGCTGTTTTTT. Its protein product is CASSFAPRGTGELFF.

This clone has just a few counts. In nucleotides, the CDR3 is TGTGCCTGGAGCCGGGACCACGGGAGGAATGAGCAGTTCTTC. It specifies CAWSRDHGRNEQFF. This chain links TRBV30 with TRBJ2-1; 7 bases are shared with TRBD2. Germline V lookup: CDR1 GTSNPN, CDR2 SVGIG (reference sequence). The CDR3 contains 14 residues. The V and J ends lost 3 bases and 7 bases, in that order; junction bases with no gene match: 9.

The chain couples TRBV7-2 to TRBJ1-4; D gene unclear. This CDR3 comprises 12 residues. V shed 5 bases and J shed 7 bases, with 8 bases lying between them. Germline V lookup: CDR1 SGHTA, CDR2 FQGNSA. DNA of the CDR3: TGTGCCAGCAGCATCGCGAGTGAAAAACTGTTTTTT. Its protein is CASSIASEKLFF.

The sample holds a few counts of this clone. The rearrangement joins TRBV7-9 to TRBJ2-4, with TRBD1 matching 9 bases. After removal of 10 bases from V and 7 bases from J, the junction contained 2 bases not matched to a gene. The CDR3 runs 11 residues. CDR1 is SEHNR, CDR2 FQNEAQ, per germline (reference sequence). CDR3 protein: CATGQGNIQYF. The CDR3 nucleotides read TGTGCCACAGGACAGGGGAACATTCAGTACTTC.

This clone was counted only a few times. CDR3 amino acids: CASSLVRVSSYNEQFF. In DNA, the CDR3 is TGTGCCAGCAGCTTGGTAAGGGTAAGCTCCTACAATGAGCAGTTCTTC. V is TRBV5-4 and J is TRBJ2-1; no clear D gene. This CDR3 spans 16 amino acids. The germline CDR1 and CDR2 sequences are SGHNT and YYREEE (reference sequence). V was cut by 0 bases and J by 0 bases, with 10 bases left in between.

This clone was observed once. The chain joins TRBV6-6 to TRBJ1-5; D possibly corresponds to TRBD1 (6 bases). The CDR3 has 15 residues. Germline CDR1 MNHNY, CDR2 SVGAGI (reference sequence). V shed 6 bases and J shed 6 bases, with 18 bases lying between them. CDR3 sequence: CASRQTGTSPQPQHF. CDR3 coding DNA: TGTGCCAGCAGGCAAACCGGGACATCCCCTCAGCCCCAGCATTTT.

The chain carries TRBV4-1 and TRBJ1-6; D is uncertain. The CDR3 runs 16 residues. Trimming took 0 bases from V and 9 from J, leaving 15 bases between them. Looked up from germline, CDR1 is MGHRA and CDR2 is YSYEKL. The CDR3 DNA reads TGCGCCAGCAGCCAAGATCGGGCCGGAAGTTTTTCACCCCTCCACTTT. Translating it yields CASSQDRAGSFSPLHF.

CDR3 coding DNA: TGTGCCACCAGCAAGCACAGGGCCTACGAGCAGTACGTC. As protein: CATSKHRAYEQYV. The genes are TRBV15 and TRBJ2-7; weak D call: TRBD1 (6 bases). The CDR3 has 13 residues. V lost 4 bases, J lost 2 bases, and 9 bases lay in between. Germline CDR1 LNHNV, CDR2 YYDKDF (reference sequence).

This clone showed up just a few times. This rearrangement joins TRBV5-6 to TRBJ2-5; D not resolved. The germline V gene encodes CDR1 SGHDT and CDR2 YYEEEE. V lost 0 bases and J lost 5, with 8 bases in between. The CDR3 extends over 13 amino acids. CDR3 amino acids: CASSLEISETQYF. The CDR3 DNA reads TGTGCCAGCAGCTTGGAGATTTCGGAGACCCAGTACTTC.

The chain has TRBV10-3 and TRBJ2-5; TRBD1 matches at 7 bases. The CDR3 covers 14 residues. Germline V gives CDR1 ENHRY, CDR2 SYGVKD. V shed 0 bases, J shed 8 bases, and the junction held 6 bases outside the gene matches. The CDR3 here is CAISESYRGSTQYF. The CDR3 bases are TGTGCCATCAGTGAGTCCTACAGGGGTAGTACCCAGTACTTC.

This sequence joins TRBV19 and TRBJ2-3; no firm D call. The length of the CDR3 is 13 residues. Trimming removed 6 bases at V and 1 base at J, with 8 bases between. From germline, CDR1 is LNHDA and CDR2 SQIVND (reference sequence). This chain's CDR3 is CASSWAGTDTQYF. The CDR3 DNA follows: TGTGCCAGTAGCTGGGCGGGCACAGATACGCAGTATTTT.

The table lists this clone with a few counts. The chain carries TRBV2 and TRBJ2-3; a weak D match, TRBD2 (6 bases). The germline V gene encodes CDR1 SNHLY and CDR2 FYNNEI. The CDR3 is made up of 14 amino acids. Trimming cost V 7 bases and J 2 bases, with 13 bases left between them. The CDR3 spells CASKKGLSTDTQYF. CDR3 sequence (DNA): TGTGCCAGCAAGAAGGGACTTTCCACAGATACGCAGTATTTT.

The chain carries TRBV9 and TRBJ1-5; tentative D call: TRBD1 (5 bases). V lost 2 bases and J lost 5, with 11 bases in between. CDR1 and CDR2 (germline): SGDLS, YYNGEE. This CDR3 contains 14 residues. DNA for the CDR3: TGTGCCAGCAGCGTCGGGCAGGGCGATCAGCCCCAGCATTTT. It encodes CASSVGQGDQPQHF.

This rearrangement joins TRBV7-2 to TRBJ1-5; D not certain. The length of the CDR3 is 14 residues. V was clipped by 5 bases and J by 4 bases, with 12 bases between them. The V gene's germline CDR1 is SGHTA and CDR2 FQGNSA. For the CDR3, the DNA is TGTGCCAGCAGCCAAGATATGACTAATCAGCCCCAGCATTTT. It yields the protein CASSQDMTNQPQHF.

This chain uses TRBV9 with TRBJ2-1; weak D call: TRBD2 (6 bases). CDR3 size: 15 residues. The V gene's germline CDR1 is SGDLS and CDR2 YYNGEE. Trimming pared 1 base from V and 0 bases from J, leaving 8 bases between. Written as DNA, the CDR3 is TGTGCCAGCAGCGTAATTAGCGGCTCCTACAATGAGCAGTTCTTC. This codes for CASSVISGSYNEQFF.

This clone was seen a few times. The chain employs TRBV6-5 and TRBJ2-1; D possibly corresponds to TRBD1 (5 bases). The CDR3 extends over 15 amino acids. Trimming left V 4 bases short and J 6 bases short, with 16 bases between. The V gene's germline CDR1 is MNHEY and CDR2 SVGAGI. The CDR3 DNA sequence: TGTGCCAGCAGTTGGGGCAGATCCATTGGCAATGAGCAGTTCTTC. Translation: CASSWGRSIGNEQFF.

This clone was found a few times. The chain uses TRBV20-1 and TRBJ1-1; D ambiguous. The CDR3 is 11 residues long. CDR1 and CDR2 from the germline V gene are DFQATT and SNEGSKA (reference sequence). This chain's CDR3 is CTSRMNTEAFF. The CDR3, as DNA: TGCACATCCCGTATGAACACTGAAGCTTTCTTT.

This clone showed up just a few times. DNA for the CDR3: TGTGCCAGCAGCCCAGACCCCAAAATCAGCTCCTACAATGAGCAGTTCTTC. Translation gives CASSPDPKISSYNEQFF. This chain joins TRBV7-2 and TRBJ2-1; D not resolved. The CDR3 extends over 17 amino acids. Trimming pared 5 bases from V and 0 bases from J, leaving 17 bases between. Per germline, CDR1 SGHTA and CDR2 FQGNSA.

CDR3: CASSVGELAVAKNIQYF. The CDR3 nucleotides read TGTGCCAGCAGCGTAGGAGAACTAGCGGTAGCCAAAAACATTCAGTACTTC. The chain links TRBV9 to TRBJ2-4; 8 bases map to TRBD2. Germline V gene sequence: CDR1 SGDLS, CDR2 YYNGEE. V shed 0 bases, J shed 0 bases, and the junction held 5 bases outside the gene matches. The CDR3 loop spans 17 amino acids.

The rearrangement joins TRBV11-3 to TRBJ2-1; 12 bases are shared with TRBD2. V lost 4 bases to trimming and J lost 4 bases; unmatched junction nucleotides: 5. The CDR3 runs 16 residues. CDR1 and CDR2 (germline): SGHNT, YENEEA. The CDR3 nucleotides are TGTGCCAGCAGCTCAGAACTAGCGGGGGGTTACAATGAGCAGTTCTTC. This translates into CASSSELAGGYNEQFF.

This clone was seen a few times. This sequence joins TRBV7-2 and TRBJ2-5, with 13 bases aligning to TRBD2. V was pared by 5 bases and J by 7 bases, with 16 bases of the junction left unmatched. CDR1 is SGHTA and CDR2 is FQGNSA in the germline V gene. The CDR3 covers 18 residues. The CDR3 protein is CASSIRTSGGLRVGTQYF. In nucleotides, the CDR3 is TGTGCCAGCAGCATCCGGACTAGCGGGGGACTCAGGGTGGGGACCCAGTACTTC. Together with reference TRBV7-2 and TRBJ2-5, the CDR3 gives the full variable domain: GAGVSQSPSNKVTEKGKDVELRCDPISGHTALYWYRQSLGQGLEFLIYFQGNSAPDKSGLPSDRFSAERTGGSVSTLTIQRTQQEDSAVYLCASSIRTSGGLRVGTQYFGPGTRLLVL.

V gene TRBV4-1 combines with J gene TRBJ2-3; D may be TRBD2 (6 bases). The CDR3 spans 14 residues. The germline gives CDR1 MGHRA, CDR2 YSYEKL. The V end lost 1 base, the J end lost 8 bases, and 13 bases lay between the germline ends. Here the CDR3 reads CASSQVLLAGTQYF. CDR3 nucleotides: TGCGCCAGCAGCCAAGTCCTACTAGCTGGTACGCAGTATTTT.

This clone has a handful of counts. The chain joins TRBV5-1 to TRBJ2-5, with a weak D call TRBD2 (6 bases). Trimming cost V 3 bases and J 2 bases, with 17 bases left between them. The CDR3 is made up of 16 amino acids. Germline V lookup: CDR1 SGHRS, CDR2 YFSETQ. CDR3 coding DNA: TGCGCCAGCAGCTGGACCTCGGGACTCGGGCAAGAGACCCAGTACTTC. Amino acid sequence: CASSWTSGLGQETQYF.

In this sample, this clone turned up a few times. The chain has TRBV4-2 and TRBJ1-5; D is perhaps TRBD1 (6 bases). The V gene's germline CDR1 is LGHNA and CDR2 YNFKEQ. CDR3 length: 17 amino acids. The V end was cut by 4 bases, the J end by 0 bases, with 16 bases between. CDR3 sequence (DNA): TGTGCCAGCAGCCTGCTCCGGGACACTAATAGCAATCAGCCCCAGCATTTT. This codes for CASSLLRDTNSNQPQHF.

This clone was counted only a few times. The V call is TRBV9, the J call TRBJ2-3, with 11 bases lining up with TRBD2. V was pared by 2 bases and J by 5 bases, with 10 bases of the junction left unmatched. Germline lookup yields CDR1 SGDLS and CDR2 YYNGEE. The length of the CDR3 is 17 residues. The CDR3 DNA reads as TGTGCCAGCAGCGTCTCTCTAGCGGGGGGCGCGCAAGATACGCAGTATTTT. Protein product: CASSVSLAGGAQDTQYF.

The CDR3 sequence is CASSFSGRDTEAFF. CDR3 DNA: TGTGCCAGCAGCTTTTCAGGGAGGGACACTGAAGCTTTCTTT. The V and J genes are TRBV7-2 and TRBJ1-1, with D possibly being TRBD1 (5 bases). V shed 3 bases and J shed 3 bases, with 11 bases lying between them. This CDR3 region has 14 residues. CDR1 is SGHTA and CDR2 is FQGNSA in the germline V gene. Combining the CDR3 with reference TRBV7-2 and TRBJ1-1 gives the whole variable domain GAGVSQSPSNKVTEKGKDVELRCDPISGHTALYWYRQSLGQGLEFLIYFQGNSAPDKSGLPSDRFSAERTGGSVSTLTIQRTQQEDSAVYLCASSFSGRDTEAFFGQGTRLTVV.

DNA of the CDR3: TGTGCCAGCAGCTTAGGCAGCGGGAGGCTAGATACGCAGTATTTT. Protein: CASSLGSGRLDTQYF. This rearrangement joins TRBV7-3 to TRBJ2-3, with TRBD2 matching 9 bases. The CDR3 totals 15 residues. Germline values: CDR1 SGHTA, CDR2 FQGTGA. V dropped 2 bases and J dropped 5; count of bases not matched to a gene: 5.

This clone was counted a few times. The V call is TRBV2, the J call TRBJ2-5; D is ambiguous. CDR3 length: 12 residues. Germline assignment: CDR1 SNHLY and CDR2 FYNNEI. The germline V and J ends were trimmed by 6 bases and 5 bases, with 10 bases remaining between them. CDR3 nucleotide sequence: TGTGCCAGCAGAGACAACGCGGAGACCCAGTACTTC. This encodes CASRDNAETQYF.

This clone was counted a few times. The rearrangement joins TRBV7-2 to TRBJ2-7, with TRBD1 matching 9 bases. The CDR3 is 14 residues long. V was clipped by 5 bases and J by 5 bases; unmatched bases: 7. CDR1 and CDR2 (germline): SGHTA, FQGNSA. The chain's CDR3 is CASSTRTGEHEQYV. In nucleotides, the CDR3 is TGTGCCAGCAGCACACGGACAGGGGAACACGAGCAGTACGTC.

The chain has TRBV28 and TRBJ2-6, with unresolved D. V lost 4 bases to trimming and J lost 0 bases, with 22 bases between them. The CDR3 spans 20 residues. Looked up from germline, CDR1 is MDHEN and CDR2 is SYDVKM. The CDR3 bases are TGTGCCAGCAGTTCACCCCCTGGTAGGGTGGGAAGCTCTGGGGCCAACGTCCTGACTTTC. Amino acids: CASSSPPGRVGSSGANVLTF.

The chain links TRBV7-9 to TRBJ2-2, with D perhaps matching TRBD1 (6 bases). V was clipped by 5 bases and J by 5 bases, with 18 bases between them. Germline V gene data show CDR1 as SEHNR and CDR2 as FQNEAQ (reference sequence). The CDR3 is made up of 16 amino acids. As DNA, the CDR3 is TGTGCCAGCAGCCGATCCGCAACACAGGGAACCGGGGAGCTGTTTTTT. This sequence encodes CASSRSATQGTGELFF.

The V and J genes are TRBV18 and TRBJ2-7; 7 bases line up with TRBD1. J lost 6 bases, V lost 5 bases, and 10 bases had no gene match. CDR1 is KGHSH and CDR2 is LQKENI in the germline V gene. The CDR3 covers 14 residues. The CDR3 is CASSSGTVSREQYV. For the CDR3, the DNA is TGTGCCAGCTCATCCGGGACAGTAAGCCGCGAGCAGTACGTC.